This T cell receptor beta chain was profiled in a study of radiotherapy plus CTLA-4 blockade in lung cancer (dated 2018 in TCRdb). Turning to the overall study: Objective responses occurred in 15% to 20% of enrolled patients, and about 30% achieved disease control. What the study reported, not specific to this receptor: The strongest predictors of response, as reported, were early dynamic changes in blood T cell clones along with a rise in serum interferon-beta after radiation. After treatment with radiotherapy and ipilimumab, TCR clones that originated in tumors expanded in peripheral blood.

Reading the germline V gene gives CDR1 MNHNS and CDR2 SASEGT. Trimming takes 6 bases from V and 7 bases from J, and the germline ends sit 18 bases apart. Including cysteine and phenylalanine, the CDR3 has 14 amino acids. This entry keeps only the CDR3 DNA: 42 bases, framed from base 1. Preparation of the library involved the immunoSEQ multiplex PCR assay. The source is immuneACCESS, and TCRdb retained only in-frame sequences with V and J called. Part of the clones is not carried over; for the studies checked, unresolved V genes explain less than half of this, and the remainder is unexplained. This sample lists about 87,000 clones; more than 85% were detected once. The ten most abundant clones make up around 17% of the sample. The study tested focal radiation therapy combined with CTLA-4 blockade (ipilimumab) in patients with chemo-refractory metastatic non-small-cell lung cancer. As to this clone: Its antigen remains undetermined. The sample holds no much larger clone one base away, and base qualities are not on file.

This TCR was recovered from a human donor with non-small cell lung cancer that progressed on radiotherapy plus ipilimumab. The rearranged segments are TRBV6-1 and TRBJ2-5; the D gene is perhaps TRBD1 or TRBD2, each of them matching over 6 bases. The sample consisted of peripheral blood, taken from a patient treated with radiotherapy plus ipilimumab. In nucleotide form, the sequence is TGTGCCAGCAGCGAGGGGGGCTCCCCCGGGACCCAGTACTTC. Its product reads: CASSEGGSPGTQYF.